The entry that follows covers one T cell receptor (beta chain) sequence. Its antigen is as yet unknown. The V gene end was trimmed by 3 bases and the J gene end by 12 bases; junction bases not matched to a gene: 9. This CDR3 has 14 amino acids. Germline CDR1 reads LNHDA; CDR2 reads SQIVND (reference sequence). The unexposed donors gave CD4+ T cells in about 2011-2018, prior to COVID-19. After about 10 days of culture, CD4+ T cells were isolated. The data were produced by immunoSEQ multiplex PCR, yet TCRdb's version contains in-frame clones alone and is incomplete. Of some 25,000 clones listed, over 60% are singletons. This specimen comes from a study of CD4 T cells in relation to SARS-CoV-2 and coronaviruses. Study summary: TCR beta CDR3s were sequenced after approximately nine-day antigen culture of PBMCs. The HLA restriction of the shared crossreactive spike epitopes was mapped.

Findings and limits, study-wide: In roughly 65% of donors, memory CD4+ clonotypes crossrecognized SARS-CoV-2 and at least one common cold coronavirus spike. No crossreactivity against non-spike viral proteins was tested here.

The sample consisted of CD4+ T cells from PBMCs, cultured in vitro. This TCR derives from a human donor in good health. J is TRBJ2-1 and V is TRBV19; 9 nucleotides line up with TRBD1. CDR3 sequence: CASSIGGTGLGQFF. CDR3 in DNA: TGTGCCAGTAGTATTGGGGGGACAGGGCTGGGGCAGTTCTTC.